This TCR beta chain was identified during a study of PD-1 blockade in classical Hodgkin lymphoma. Method: immunoSEQ multiplex PCR; TCRdb's copy keeps in-frame clones and lacks some. The data show 110,000 or so clones, 89% seen once. CDR1 is SGHVT, CDR2 SQSDAQ, per germline. With 0 bases removed from V and 9 bases from J, the gap between germline ends came to 12 bases. CDR3 length: 14 residues. About this clone itself: The antigen is undetermined.

There was relapse after autologous stem cell transplantation in every patient, and there was variation in brentuximab vedotin exposure. Study outcomes and limitations: By C4D1, diversity of CD4+ TCRs had risen significantly, whereas that of CD8+ TCRs had not.

The input for sequencing was peripheral blood mononuclear cells (PBMCs), taken before the second cycle of nivolumab. This chain uses TRBV7-4 with TRBJ2-4; D is undetermined. This TCR was sampled from a human donor with classical Hodgkin lymphoma. The CDR3 bases are TGTGCCAGCAGCTTAGCGGACCTGAGGAGCATTCAGTACTTC. Translation: CASSLADLRSIQYF.